The 10 T cell receptor beta chains presented below share a single source sample, sequenced in a study of T cells after yellow fever vaccination. TCRdb redid the calling of the 5' RACE reads with MiXCR, one entry per CDR3 protein. The sample includes 200,000 to 250,000 distinct CDR3 sequences, around 3.1% seen only once; the top ten take 3.2%. Material: CD4+ T cells sorted from PBMCs, obtained 10 days after the yellow fever booster vaccination. Every receptor here comes from a man aged 18 to 30 who received the YFV17D yellow fever vaccine.

The V gene is TRBV7-2, the J gene TRBJ2-5; maybe TRBD2 (6 bases). The CDR3 loop spans 15 amino acids. Per germline, CDR1 SGHTA and CDR2 FQGNSA. V was clipped by 6 bases and J by 5 bases, with 19 bases between them. The CDR3 reads CASSPTSSLGETQYF. The CDR3 region has the DNA TGTGCCAGCAGTCCTACTAGCTCCCTAGGGGAGACCCAGTACTTC.

This clonotype was observed many times. The chain employs TRBV5-1 and TRBJ2-1; 10 nucleotides agree with TRBD2. Unmatched junction bases numbered 6, after V lost 0 bases and J lost 3 bases. This CDR3 is 17 amino acids long. Germline-derived CDR1 and CDR2 are SGHRS and YFSETQ. The CDR3 DNA reads TGCGCCAGCAGCTTGGACGGTCTAGCGGGGGACTACAATGAGCAGTTCTTC. It is translated as CASSLDGLAGDYNEQFF.

This clonotype was observed a few times. The CDR3 nucleotides are TGTGCCAGCAGTCCCTGGGGGGCGGGGGAGACCCAGTACTTC. Translation gives CASSPWGAGETQYF. The chain uses TRBV6-6 and TRBJ2-5; D assignment may be TRBD1 or TRBD2 (6 bases each). This CDR3 contains 14 residues. Germline V gives CDR1 MNHNY, CDR2 SVGAGI (reference sequence). Deletions cut 5 bases from V and 5 bases from J, with 15 bases between.

The table lists this clonotype with many counts. V usage is TRBV5-4 and J usage is TRBJ1-2; D is perhaps TRBD1 (6 bases). Trimming shortened V by 2 bases and J by 4 bases, and 9 bases separated the two germline ends. The V gene's germline CDR1 is SGHNT and CDR2 YYREEE (reference sequence). This CDR3 spans 13 amino acids. CDR3 in DNA: TGTGCCAGCAGCTTTACAGGGTCCTATGGCTACACCTTC. Amino acids: CASSFTGSYGYTF.

A few counts support this clonotype. J is TRBJ1-1 and V is TRBV12-3 or TRBV12-4; D is possibly TRBD1 (6 bases). This CDR3 has 19 amino acids. Trimming pared 7 bases from V and 1 base from J, leaving 28 bases between. For the CDR3, the DNA is TGTGCCAGCAAGTTACGGCTCGCGGGACAAAGGGATTGGAACACTGAAGCTTTCTTT. Translating it yields CASKLRLAGQRDWNTEAFF.

The chain links TRBV18 to TRBJ2-7; D may be TRBD1 (6 bases). The CDR3 spans 13 residues. Trimming removed 1 base from V and 6 bases from J, with 10 bases in between. The germline gives CDR1 KGHSH, CDR2 LQKENI. The CDR3: CASSPLAGVEQYV. In DNA form, the CDR3 reads TGTGCCAGCTCACCACTGGCAGGGGTCGAGCAGTACGTC.

This clonotype was seen many times. V usage is TRBV15 and J usage is TRBJ2-4; 8 bases map to TRBD1. Germline lookup yields CDR1 LNHNV and CDR2 YYDKDF (reference sequence). The CDR3 totals 16 residues. The trim removed 0 bases at V and 9 bases at J, leaving 10 bases unmatched. The CDR3 region has the DNA TGTGCCACCAGCAGAGATCAGGGGGCGGTAGAAGCCATTCAGTACTTC. This encodes CATSRDQGAVEAIQYF.

This clonotype has only a few counts. This chain's CDR3 is CASSYQGTGGRGYTF. DNA for the CDR3: TGTGCCAGCAGTTACCAAGGAACAGGGGGGAGGGGCTACACCTTC. The chain couples TRBV6-6 to TRBJ1-2; 8 positions agree with TRBD1. V was clipped by 2 bases and J by 8 bases; unmatched bases: 10. The CDR3 is made up of 15 amino acids. CDR1 and CDR2 (germline): MNHNY, SVGAGI (reference sequence).

This clonotype appeared a few times. The chain combines TRBV15 with TRBJ1-3; D not certain. CDR1 is LNHNV and CDR2 is YYDKDF in the germline V gene (reference sequence). This CDR3 is built from 17 residues. Trimming removed 0 bases from V and 0 bases from J, with 12 bases in between. CDR3 bases: TGTGCCACCAGCAGAGATGGTTTGGCGGGCTCTGGAAACACCATATATTTT. Translating gives CATSRDGLAGSGNTIYF.

Many counts were recorded for this clonotype. The genes are TRBV4-1 and TRBJ1-5; D not resolved. Germline loops: CDR1 MGHRA, CDR2 YSYEKL. V was clipped by 4 bases and J by 4 bases, with 11 bases between them. The CDR3 has 14 residues. The CDR3 DNA sequence: TGCGCCAGCAGCCCCGGCCGGCATAATCAGCCCCAGCATTTT. It specifies CASSPGRHNQPQHF.